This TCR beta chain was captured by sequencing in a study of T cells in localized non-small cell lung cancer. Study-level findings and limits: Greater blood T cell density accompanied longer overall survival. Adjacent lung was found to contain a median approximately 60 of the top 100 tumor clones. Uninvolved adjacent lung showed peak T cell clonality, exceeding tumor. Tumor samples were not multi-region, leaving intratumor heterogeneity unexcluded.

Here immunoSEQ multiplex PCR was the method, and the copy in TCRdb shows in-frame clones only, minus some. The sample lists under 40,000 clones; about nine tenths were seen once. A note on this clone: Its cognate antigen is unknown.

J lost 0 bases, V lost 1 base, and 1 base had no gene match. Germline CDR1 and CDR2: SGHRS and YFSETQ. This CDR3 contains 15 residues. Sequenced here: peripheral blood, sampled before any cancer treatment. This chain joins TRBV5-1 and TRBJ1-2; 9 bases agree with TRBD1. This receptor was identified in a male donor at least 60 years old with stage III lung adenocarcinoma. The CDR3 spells CASSLTGGTNYGYTF. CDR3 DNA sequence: TGCGCCAGCAGCTTGACAGGGGGCACTAACTATGGCTACACCTTC.